This TCR beta chain was found in a study of PD-L1 blockade in urothelial cancer. About the study: Samples came from 3 weeks, at the second dose, and 6 weeks into treatment. Blood samples contained a median 141,255 T cells.

Trimming took off 4 bases at V and 3 bases at J, with 6 bases between the two ends. Germline V gene data show CDR1 as SGHVS and CDR2 as FQNEAQ. The CDR3 runs to 12 residues. Time point described: pretreatment peripheral blood. Samples were collected from each patient before treatment and during treatment. Each patient gave between 1 and 8 of them in total. Data came from immunoSEQ multiplex PCR; TCRdb stores just in-frame clones and leaves some out. The table has approximately 47,000 clones, 82% seen once. The clonotype was recovered from a man aged 50 to 60 with urothelial cancer. The chain uses TRBV7-8 and TRBJ1-1; D is possibly TRBD1 (6 bases). The source was PBMCs, collected around atezolizumab (anti-PD-L1) treatment. The CDR3 DNA is TGTGCCAGCAGCTGGACAGACACTGAAGCTTTCTTT. Amino acids: CASSWTDTEAFF. The full variable domain, rest sourced from reference TRBV7-8 and TRBJ1-1, is GAGVSQSPRYKVAKRGQDVALRCDPISGHVSLFWYQQALGQGPEFLTYFQNEAQLDKSGLPSDRFFAERPEGSVSTLKIQRTQQEDSAVYLCASSWTDTEAFFGQGTRLTVV.